This T cell receptor (beta chain) was sequenced during a study of T-cell reconstitution after alpha-beta-depleted transplantation in children. Unique molecular identifiers were used in preparing the TCRbeta library. Via MiXCR, TCRdb re-called the PCR reads, giving one row per CDR3 protein. Among approximately 250,000 distinct CDR3 sequences listed, about 8.8% were seen once. The CDR3 covers 17 residues. V was pared by 4 bases and J by 0 bases, with 19 bases between. From germline, CDR1 is SGHDT and CDR2 YYEEEE. This clonotype was counted at least ten times. The clonotype comes from a human donor who donated a stem cell graft to a child with SCID. The rearrangement joins TRBV5-6 to TRBJ1-2, with D maybe TRBD1 (6 bases). Sequenced material: PBMCs from the stem cell graft donor, taken from the stem cell graft. This CDR3 reads CASSPKSGARTNYGYTF. In DNA, the CDR3 is TGTGCCAGCAGCCCCAAGTCGGGGGCACGAACTAACTATGGCTACACCTTC.